This passage covers 30 T cell receptor beta chains from one sample sequenced in a study of shared clonotypes between healthy human individuals. Libraries were prepared by immunoSEQ multiplex PCR; TCRdb keeps only in-frame clonotypes and omits some of them. The table includes 2 million to 2.5 million clones, roughly 90% detected once. The sample comprised naive CD4+ T cells from PBMCs. Sample subset: CD45RA+ positively selected. These receptors were collected from a man younger than 30 in good health. Some clones in this sample may be carry-over from other donors' samples.

The rearrangement joins TRBV5-6 to TRBJ1-2; D is unclear. From germline, CDR1 is SGHDT and CDR2 YYEEEE. The CDR3 runs 14 residues. Trimming removed 4 bases from V and 7 bases from J, with 17 bases in between. The CDR3 sequence: CASSLGRVRPGYTF. CDR3 sequence (DNA): TGTGCCAGCAGCCTGGGGAGGGTCCGCCCTGGCTACACCTTC. The full variable domain, its missing parts supplied by reference TRBV5-6 and TRBJ1-2, is DAGVTQSPTHLIKTRGQQVTLRCSPKSGHDTVSWYQQALGQGPQFIFQYYEEEERQRGNFPDRFSGHQFPNYSSELNVNALLLGDSALYLCASSLGRVRPGYTFGSGTRLTVV.

The chain couples TRBV5-8 to TRBJ1-5; no clear D. Germline V lookup: CDR1 SGHTS, CDR2 YDEGEE. The V end was cut by 4 bases, the J end by 7 bases, with 18 bases between. The CDR3 covers 15 residues. The CDR3 region has the DNA TGTGCCAGCAGCGGTCTTTCCGCGGCTTGGCAGCCCCAGCATTTT. The encoded protein is CASSGLSAAWQPQHF. The full variable domain, with the rest looked up from reference TRBV5-8 and TRBJ1-5, is EAGVTQSPTHLIKTRGQQATLRCSPISGHTSVYWYQQALGLGLQFLLWYDEGEERNRGNFPPRFSGRQFPNYSSELNVNALELEDSALYLCASSGLSAAWQPQHFGDGTRLSIL.

The CDR3 is CASSPNGASGNTIYF. The CDR3 coding sequence is TGCGCCAGCAGCCCGAACGGGGCCTCTGGAAACACCATATATTTT. This sequence joins TRBV5-1 and TRBJ1-3, with D perhaps matching TRBD1 (5 bases). The CDR3 covers 15 residues. Per germline, CDR1 SGHRS and CDR2 YFSETQ. Deletions cut 4 bases from V and 0 bases from J, with 11 bases between.

The chain employs TRBV7-9 and TRBJ2-3; 7 bases fit TRBD1. Germline trimming cut 5 bases from V and 3 bases from J; bases unmatched to any gene: 8. The CDR3 extends over 15 amino acids. CDR1 and CDR2 from the germline V gene are SEHNR and FQNEAQ (reference sequence). CDR3 coding DNA: TGTGCCAGCAGCCCATCGCGGACAGGTACAGATACGCAGTATTTT. Translated: CASSPSRTGTDTQYF. The whole variable domain, remainder taken from reference TRBV7-9 and TRBJ2-3, is DTGVSQNPRHKITKRGQNVTFRCDPISEHNRLYWYRQTLGQGPEFLTYFQNEAQLEKSRLLSDRFSAERPKGSFSTLEIQRTEQGDSAMYLCASSPSRTGTDTQYFGPGTRLTVL.

About this clone itself: Other DNA variants within this sample encode the same CDR3. In DNA, the CDR3 is TGTGCCAGCAGTACCCTAGCGGGAGGCTACGAGCAGTACTTC. This codes for CASSTLAGGYEQYF. The chain links TRBV6-5 to TRBJ2-7, with 11 bases aligning to TRBD2. There are 14 residues in the CDR3. The germline CDR1 and CDR2 sequences are MNHEY and SVGAGI. The V gene end was trimmed by 5 bases and the J gene end by 3 bases; junction bases not matched to a gene: 3.

The DNA of the CDR3 is TGCAGCGTTGGATCGGGCAGTTCCTACGAGCAGTACTTC. Translating it yields CSVGSGSSYEQYF. J is TRBJ2-7 and V is TRBV29-1; the D is unclear. The CDR3 is made up of 13 amino acids. With 4 bases removed from V and 1 base from J, the gap between germline ends came to 11 bases. Looked up from germline, CDR1 is SQVTM and CDR2 is ANQGSEA.

This chain links TRBV30 with TRBJ2-3, with 7 bases lining up with TRBD2. Looked up from germline, CDR1 is GTSNPN and CDR2 is SVGIG (reference sequence). This CDR3 is 14 amino acids long. With V trimmed by 1 base and J by 1 base, 2 bases remained unmatched. The CDR3, as DNA: TGTGCCTGGAGTGGGACTAGGGGCACAGATACGCAGTATTTT. The encoded protein is CAWSGTRGTDTQYF.

The J gene is TRBJ1-2, the V gene TRBV7-8; D gene uncertain. Trimming cost V 2 bases and J 0 bases, with 16 bases left between them. The germline V gene encodes CDR1 SGHVS and CDR2 FQNEAQ. The CDR3 extends over 17 amino acids. As DNA, the CDR3 is TGTGCCAGCAGCTTATATCAGGATATTCGGGCTAACTATGGCTACACCTTC. Protein sequence: CASSLYQDIRANYGYTF.

The genes are TRBV28 and TRBJ2-7; maybe TRBD1 (7 bases). The V and J ends lost 9 bases and 4 bases respectively, with 22 bases between them. CDR1 is MDHEN, CDR2 SYDVKM, per germline. There are 15 residues in the CDR3. The CDR3 DNA reads as TGTGCCAGTCCCACGCGGGACAGCGTTTTTTACGAGCAGTACTTC. This encodes CASPTRDSVFYEQYF.

J is TRBJ2-1 and V is TRBV2; D ambiguous. The length of the CDR3 is 14 residues. Germline CDR1 SNHLY, CDR2 FYNNEI. V lost 0 bases, J lost 4 bases, and 7 bases lay in between. The CDR3 DNA reads TGTGCCAGCAGTGAAGCCCCCGGGTACAATGAGCAGTTCTTC. It codes for CASSEAPGYNEQFF.

This rearrangement joins TRBV30 to TRBJ2-7; 8 bases match TRBD1. Looked up from germline, CDR1 is GTSNPN and CDR2 is SVGIG (reference sequence). V dropped 5 bases and J dropped 3; count of bases not matched to a gene: 6. This CDR3 is built from 13 residues. CDR3 coding DNA: TGTGCCTGGGGGGGACAGGCGGGCTACGAGCAGTACTTC. It is translated as CAWGGQAGYEQYF.

This chain links TRBV6-9 with TRBJ2-7; 8 nucleotides align to TRBD1. The germline CDR1 and CDR2 sequences are MNHGY and SVAAGI. Losses at the gene ends were 8 bases for V and 6 bases for J; bases not matched to a gene: 12. The CDR3 extends over 14 amino acids. In DNA, the CDR3 is TGTGCCAGCCAAAGGCTCCAGGGGGCTCGCGAGCAGTACTTC. Translated, it gives CASQRLQGAREQYF.

The chain uses TRBV28 and TRBJ2-7; 9 positions match TRBD2. V shed 5 bases and J 0 bases; nucleotides not matched to a gene: 2. The germline gives CDR1 MDHEN, CDR2 SYDVKM. The CDR3 has 14 residues. As DNA, the CDR3 is TGTGCCAGCAGTAATAGCGGGAGCTCCTACGAGCAGTACTTC. The encoded protein is CASSNSGSSYEQYF. The whole variable domain, filled in from reference TRBV28 and TRBJ2-7, reads DVKVTQSSRYLVKRTGEKVFLECVQDMDHENMFWYRQDPGLGLRLIYFSYDVKMKEKGDIPEGYSVSREKKERFSLILESASTNQTSMYLCASSNSGSSYEQYFGPGTRLTVT.

The rearrangement links TRBV7-2 to TRBJ2-1, with D possibly being TRBD2 (5 bases). Looked up from germline, CDR1 is SGHTA and CDR2 is FQGNSA. This CDR3 spans 13 amino acids. V lost 5 bases and J lost 10, with 15 bases in between. The CDR3 sequence: CASSLDLGEEQFF. The DNA for the CDR3 is TGTGCCAGCAGCCTAGACCTCGGGGAAGAGCAGTTCTTC.

The chain joins TRBV7-2 to TRBJ2-7; 9 bases are shared with TRBD2. After removal of 5 bases from V and 0 bases from J, the junction contained 8 bases not matched to a gene. In germline, CDR1 is SGHTA, CDR2 FQGNSA. The CDR3 loop spans 16 amino acids. The DNA for the CDR3 is TGTGCCAGCAGCCGTACGACTAGCGGACTCTCCTACGAGCAGTACTTC. This gives the protein CASSRTTSGLSYEQYF.

The gene calls are TRBV5-6 and TRBJ1-2; D is uncertain. CDR1 is SGHDT, CDR2 YYEEEE, per germline. This CDR3 region has 15 residues. V gave up 4 bases and J gave up 3 bases, with 16 bases separating them. Written as DNA, the CDR3 is TGTGCCAGCAGCCTGGGCCCCGAGGAGGACTATGGCTACACCTTC. Translation gives CASSLGPEEDYGYTF.

V gene TRBV6-5 combines with J gene TRBJ2-1; possible D gene TRBD1, 5 bases. Looked up from germline, CDR1 is MNHEY and CDR2 is SVGAGI. CDR3 length: 13 residues. Trimming pared 6 bases from V and 7 bases from J, leaving 13 bases between. CDR3 region: CASRLGVFNEQFF. For the CDR3, the DNA is TGTGCCAGCAGGCTAGGGGTGTTTAATGAGCAGTTCTTC.

The rearrangement uses TRBV5-6 and TRBJ2-5; no firm D call. Germline assignment: CDR1 SGHDT and CDR2 YYEEEE. The V gene lost 0 bases and the J gene lost 6 bases, with 9 bases spanning the gap. This CDR3 has 13 residues. CDR3 sequence: CASSLGRQQTQYF. The CDR3 nucleotides are TGTGCCAGCAGCTTGGGCAGGCAGCAGACCCAGTACTTC.

The chain is built from TRBV11-2 and TRBJ1-5; D might be TRBD1 (6 bases). CDR1 is SGHAT and CDR2 is FQNNGV in the germline V gene. The CDR3 is 14 amino acids. V was shortened by 5 bases and J by 10 bases, with 18 bases between the two germline ends. The CDR3 coding sequence is TGTGCCAGCAGCAAAACAGGGAAGAGGAGTCCCCAGCATTTT. Translating gives CASSKTGKRSPQHF.

This clone was observed a few times. Other DNA variants within this sample encode the same CDR3. The chain employs TRBV14 and TRBJ2-7; no definite D call. Germline values: CDR1 SGHDN, CDR2 FVKESK. The CDR3 is 11 amino acids. V was cut by 1 base and J by 3 bases, with 1 base left in between. The CDR3 DNA reads as TGTGCCAGCAGCCAAGGCTACGAGCAGTACTTC. Protein sequence: CASSQGYEQYF. The full variable domain, in which reference TRBV14 and TRBJ2-7 provide the parts outside the CDR3, is EAGVTQFPSHSVIEKGQTVTLRCDPISGHDNLYWYRRVMGKEIKFLLHFVKESKQDESGMPNNRFLAERTGGTYSTLKVQPAELEDSGVYFCASSQGYEQYFGPGTRLTVT.

J is TRBJ2-5 and V is TRBV2; TRBD2 matches 9 bases. The DNA end is more similar to TRBJ2-7, so the J call may be wrong. The CDR3 is 15 amino acids. Per germline, CDR1 SNHLY and CDR2 FYNNEI. CDR3 in amino acids: CASRESSGSSYEQYF. CDR3 DNA: TGTGCCAGCAGGGAGAGTAGCGGGAGTTCCTACGAGCAGTACTTC.

This sequence joins TRBV9 and TRBJ2-2, with D unresolved. Trimming took off 0 bases at V and 1 base at J, with 4 bases between the two ends. CDR3 size: 14 residues. From germline, CDR1 is SGDLS and CDR2 YYNGEE. The CDR3 coding sequence is TGTGCCAGCAGCGTAGAACTGAACACCGGGGAGCTGTTTTTT. Encoded protein: CASSVELNTGELFF.

The genes are TRBV5-4 and TRBJ1-1; D might be TRBD1 (5 bases). This CDR3 region has 14 residues. V dropped 4 bases and J dropped 11 bases, with 21 bases sitting between them. The V gene's germline CDR1 is SGHNT and CDR2 YYREEE (reference sequence). The CDR3 DNA reads as TGTGCCAGCAGCCAAAAACGGGACCCCCAACGGGCTTTCTTT. Encoded protein: CASSQKRDPQRAFF.

This clone came up once. The chain carries TRBV5-4 and TRBJ2-1; possibly TRBD1 for D (6 bases). CDR1 and CDR2 (germline): SGHNT, YYREEE (reference sequence). This CDR3 has 15 amino acids. V was clipped by 4 bases and J by 3 bases, with 14 bases between them. The CDR3 loop reads CASSLNLGGYNEQFF. CDR3 sequence (DNA): TGTGCCAGCAGCCTCAACTTAGGGGGCTACAATGAGCAGTTCTTC.

This chain joins TRBV9 and TRBJ2-4, with D perhaps given as TRBD1 or TRBD2 (6 bases each). Germline lookup yields CDR1 SGDLS and CDR2 YYNGEE. CDR3 size: 17 residues. Trimming shortened V by 2 bases and J by 9 bases, and 24 bases separated the two germline ends. The CDR3 region is CASSVAPGLRGEGIQYF. The DNA of the CDR3 is TGTGCCAGCAGCGTTGCCCCGGGACTCAGGGGCGAAGGCATTCAGTACTTC.

This clone was seen only once. The sample has other DNA sequences that encode this CDR3 too. The chain recombines TRBV29-1 with TRBJ2-7; 9 positions match TRBD1. J gave up 6 bases and V 4 bases, and 1 base lay outside the gene matches. Germline CDR1 and CDR2: SQVTM and ANQGSEA. The CDR3 totals 11 residues. CDR3 in DNA: TGCAGCGTTGGACAGGGGGGCGAGCAGTACTTC. This translates into CSVGQGGEQYF.

In DNA form, the CDR3 reads TGTGCCAGCAGCATTCAAGGACTAGCGGGAGTTGAGACCCAGTACTTC. Translation: CASSIQGLAGVETQYF. V gene TRBV7-3 combines with J gene TRBJ2-5; 13 bases match TRBD2. Looked up from germline, CDR1 is SGHTA and CDR2 is FQGTGA. This CDR3 is 16 amino acids long. The V gene end was trimmed by 5 bases and the J gene end by 5 bases; junction bases not matched to a gene: 8.

The gene calls are TRBV6-1 and TRBJ2-7; 8 bases align to TRBD1. V lost 4 bases, J lost 2 bases, and 10 bases stayed unmatched. The CDR3 extends over 16 amino acids. The germline V gene has CDR1 MNHNS and CDR2 SASEGT. The CDR3 region is CASSASDRGGAYEQYF. The CDR3 nucleotides read TGTGCCAGCAGTGCATCCGACAGGGGAGGCGCCTACGAGCAGTACTTC.

The DNA for the CDR3 is TGTGCCAGCAGCTTAGTCCCCTTAGGGCGGGGGACAAGATCTAATACGCAGTATTTT. It translates to CASSLVPLGRGTRSNTQYF. This rearrangement joins TRBV7-2 to TRBJ2-3; D possibly corresponds to TRBD2 (7 bases). The V gene's germline CDR1 is SGHTA and CDR2 FQGNSA. The CDR3 loop spans 19 amino acids. V was pared by 1 base and J by 7 bases, with 27 bases between.

The chain combines TRBV28 with TRBJ2-7, with 9 bases fitting TRBD2. This CDR3 has 17 amino acids. Germline-derived CDR1 and CDR2 are MDHEN and SYDVKM. Losses at the gene ends were 6 bases for V and 12 bases for J; bases not matched to a gene: 24. CDR3 loop: CASRDTPGLAYIGELYF. The CDR3 region has the DNA TGTGCCAGCAGGGATACCCCGGGACTAGCCTATATTGGAGAGTTGTACTTC.